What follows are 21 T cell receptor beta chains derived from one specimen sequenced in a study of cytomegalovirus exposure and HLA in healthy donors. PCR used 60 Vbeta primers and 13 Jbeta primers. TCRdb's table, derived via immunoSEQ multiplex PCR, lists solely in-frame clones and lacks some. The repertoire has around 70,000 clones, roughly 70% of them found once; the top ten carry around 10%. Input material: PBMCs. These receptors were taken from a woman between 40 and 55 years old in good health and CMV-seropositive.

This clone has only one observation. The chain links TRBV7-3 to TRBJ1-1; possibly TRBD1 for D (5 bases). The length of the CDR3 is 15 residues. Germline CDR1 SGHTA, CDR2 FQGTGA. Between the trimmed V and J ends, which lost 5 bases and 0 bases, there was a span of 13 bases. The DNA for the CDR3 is TGTGCCAGCAGCGCTTCGACAGCATTGAACACTGAAGCTTTCTTT. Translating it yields CASSASTALNTEAFF.

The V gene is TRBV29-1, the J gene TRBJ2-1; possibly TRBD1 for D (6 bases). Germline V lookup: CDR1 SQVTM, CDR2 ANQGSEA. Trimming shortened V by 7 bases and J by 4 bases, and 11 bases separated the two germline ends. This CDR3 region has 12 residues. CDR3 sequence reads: CSADRQYNEQFF. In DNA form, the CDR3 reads TGCAGCGCTGACAGGCAATACAATGAGCAGTTCTTC.

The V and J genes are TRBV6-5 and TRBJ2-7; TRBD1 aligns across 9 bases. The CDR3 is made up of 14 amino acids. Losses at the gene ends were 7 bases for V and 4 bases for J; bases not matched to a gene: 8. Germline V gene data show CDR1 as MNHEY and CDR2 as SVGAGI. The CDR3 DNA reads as TGTGCCAGCAAACCGGGACAGGGAACTTACGAGCAGTACTTC. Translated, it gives CASKPGQGTYEQYF.

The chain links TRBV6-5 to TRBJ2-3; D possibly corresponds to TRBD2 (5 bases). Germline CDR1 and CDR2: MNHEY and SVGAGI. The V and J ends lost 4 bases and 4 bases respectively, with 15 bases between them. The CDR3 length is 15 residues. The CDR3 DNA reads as TGTGCCAGCAGTTCCCCGGGAAAGGGCCCAGATACGCAGTATTTT. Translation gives CASSSPGKGPDTQYF.

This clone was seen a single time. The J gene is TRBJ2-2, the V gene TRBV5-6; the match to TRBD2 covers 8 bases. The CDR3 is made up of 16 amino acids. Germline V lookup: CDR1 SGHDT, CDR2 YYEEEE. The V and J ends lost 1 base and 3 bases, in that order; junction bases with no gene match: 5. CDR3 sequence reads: CASSLRGGSDTGELFF. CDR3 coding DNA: TGTGCCAGCAGCTTGCGGGGGGGCTCGGACACCGGGGAGCTGTTTTTT.

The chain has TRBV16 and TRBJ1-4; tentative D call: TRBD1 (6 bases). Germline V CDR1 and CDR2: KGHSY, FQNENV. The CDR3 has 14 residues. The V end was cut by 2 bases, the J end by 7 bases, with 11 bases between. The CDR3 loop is CASSQNRASEKLFF. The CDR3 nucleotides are TGTGCCAGCAGCCAAAACAGGGCGAGTGAAAAACTGTTTTTT.

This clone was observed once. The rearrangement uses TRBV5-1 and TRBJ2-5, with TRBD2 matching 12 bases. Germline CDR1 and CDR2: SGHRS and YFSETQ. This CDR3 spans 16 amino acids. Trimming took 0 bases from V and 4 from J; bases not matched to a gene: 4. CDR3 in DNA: TGCGCCAGCAGCTTGGATCTAGCGGGGGGGCCAGAGACCCAGTACTTC. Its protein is CASSLDLAGGPETQYF.

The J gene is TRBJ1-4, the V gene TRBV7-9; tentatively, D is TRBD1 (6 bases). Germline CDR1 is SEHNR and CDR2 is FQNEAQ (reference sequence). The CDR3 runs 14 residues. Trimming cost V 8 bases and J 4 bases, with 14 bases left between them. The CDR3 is CASYQDSFNEKLFF. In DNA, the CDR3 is TGTGCCAGCTATCAGGACAGCTTTAATGAAAAACTGTTTTTT.

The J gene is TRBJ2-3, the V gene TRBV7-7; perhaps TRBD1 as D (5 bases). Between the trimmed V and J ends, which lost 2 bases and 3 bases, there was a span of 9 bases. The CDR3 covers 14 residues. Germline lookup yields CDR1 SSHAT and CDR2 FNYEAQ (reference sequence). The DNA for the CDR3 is TGTGCCAGCAGCTTAAGTCCAGGGACAGATACGCAGTATTTT. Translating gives CASSLSPGTDTQYF.

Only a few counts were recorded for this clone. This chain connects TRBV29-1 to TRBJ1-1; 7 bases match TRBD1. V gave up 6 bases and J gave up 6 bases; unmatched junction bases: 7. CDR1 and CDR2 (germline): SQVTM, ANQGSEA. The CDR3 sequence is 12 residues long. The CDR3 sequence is CSVRQGFAEAFF. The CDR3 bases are TGCAGCGTCCGACAGGGTTTCGCTGAAGCTTTCTTT.

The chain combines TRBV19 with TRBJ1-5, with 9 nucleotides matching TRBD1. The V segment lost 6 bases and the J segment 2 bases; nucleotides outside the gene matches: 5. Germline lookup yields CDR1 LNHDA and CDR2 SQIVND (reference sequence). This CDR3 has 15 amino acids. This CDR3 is CASRGQGLGNQPQHF. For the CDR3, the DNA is TGTGCCAGTAGGGGACAGGGACTCGGCAATCAGCCCCAGCATTTT.

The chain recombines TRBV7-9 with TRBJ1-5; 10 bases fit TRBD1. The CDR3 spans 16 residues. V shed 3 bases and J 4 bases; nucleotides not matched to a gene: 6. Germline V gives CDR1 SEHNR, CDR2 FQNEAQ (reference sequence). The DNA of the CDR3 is TGTGCCAGCAGCTTGGACAGGGGGGATACGAATCAGCCCCAGCATTTT. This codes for CASSLDRGDTNQPQHF. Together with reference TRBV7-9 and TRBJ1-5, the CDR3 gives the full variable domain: DTGVSQNPRHKITKRGQNVTFRCDPISEHNRLYWYRQTLGQGPEFLTYFQNEAQLEKSRLLSDRFSAERPKGSFSTLEIQRTEQGDSAMYLCASSLDRGDTNQPQHFGDGTRLSIL.

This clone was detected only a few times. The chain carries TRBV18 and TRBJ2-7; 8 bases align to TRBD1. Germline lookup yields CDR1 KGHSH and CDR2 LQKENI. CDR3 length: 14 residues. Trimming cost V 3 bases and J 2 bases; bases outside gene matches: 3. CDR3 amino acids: CASSPGQAPYEQYF. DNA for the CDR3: TGTGCCAGCTCACCGGGACAGGCTCCCTACGAGCAGTACTTC.

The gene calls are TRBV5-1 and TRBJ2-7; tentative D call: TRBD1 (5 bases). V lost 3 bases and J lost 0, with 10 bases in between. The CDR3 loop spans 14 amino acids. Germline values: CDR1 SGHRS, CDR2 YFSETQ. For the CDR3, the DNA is TGCGCCAGCAGCTCTACAGGTTCCTCCTACGAGCAGTACTTC. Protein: CASSSTGSSYEQYF.

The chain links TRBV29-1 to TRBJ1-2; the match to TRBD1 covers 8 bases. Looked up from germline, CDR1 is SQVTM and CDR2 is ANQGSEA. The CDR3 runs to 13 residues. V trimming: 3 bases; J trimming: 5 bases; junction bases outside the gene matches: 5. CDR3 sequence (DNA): TGCAGCGTTGATTATCGGACAGGGTATGGCTACACCTTC. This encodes CSVDYRTGYGYTF.

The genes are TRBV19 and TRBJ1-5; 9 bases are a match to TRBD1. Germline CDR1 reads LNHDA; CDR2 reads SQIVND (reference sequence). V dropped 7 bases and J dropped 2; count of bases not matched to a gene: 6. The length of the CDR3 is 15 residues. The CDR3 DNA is TGTGCCAGTACAGGACAGGGGTTTGGCAATCAGCCCCAGCATTTT. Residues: CASTGQGFGNQPQHF.

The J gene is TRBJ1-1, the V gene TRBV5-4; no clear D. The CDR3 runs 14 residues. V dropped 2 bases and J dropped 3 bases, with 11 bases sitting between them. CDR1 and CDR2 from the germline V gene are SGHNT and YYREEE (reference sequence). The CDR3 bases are TGTGCCAGCAGCTTATCCGGGAGGGACACTGAAGCTTTCTTT. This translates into CASSLSGRDTEAFF.

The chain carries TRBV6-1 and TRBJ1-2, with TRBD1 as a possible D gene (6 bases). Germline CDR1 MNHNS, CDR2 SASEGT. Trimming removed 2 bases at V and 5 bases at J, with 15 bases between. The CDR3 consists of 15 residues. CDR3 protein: CASSENSGTLYGYTF. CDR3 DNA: TGTGCCAGCAGTGAAAACTCCGGGACACTTTATGGCTACACCTTC.

The DNA for the CDR3 is TGCGCCAGCAGCCCGGGACAGGGGTCGGGGGAGACCCAGTACTTC. Translation: CASSPGQGSGETQYF. The chain combines TRBV5-1 with TRBJ2-5; 10 bases align to TRBD1. The CDR3 loop spans 15 amino acids. Trimming cost V 4 bases and J 5 bases; bases outside gene matches: 8. Germline V gene sequence: CDR1 SGHRS, CDR2 YFSETQ.

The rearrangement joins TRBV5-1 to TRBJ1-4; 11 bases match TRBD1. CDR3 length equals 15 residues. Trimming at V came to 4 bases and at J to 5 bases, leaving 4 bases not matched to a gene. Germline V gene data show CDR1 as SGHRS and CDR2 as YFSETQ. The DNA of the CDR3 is TGCGCCAGCAGCGCCGGGACAGGGGGGAATGAAAAACTGTTTTTT. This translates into CASSAGTGGNEKLFF.

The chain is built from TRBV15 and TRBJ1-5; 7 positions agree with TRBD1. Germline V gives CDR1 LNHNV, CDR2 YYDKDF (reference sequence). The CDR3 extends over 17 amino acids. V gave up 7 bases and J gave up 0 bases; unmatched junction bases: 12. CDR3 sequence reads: CATNLFGTADSNQPQHF. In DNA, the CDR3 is TGTGCCACCAACTTGTTCGGGACAGCAGATAGCAATCAGCCCCAGCATTTT. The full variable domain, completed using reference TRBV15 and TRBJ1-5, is DAMVIQNPRYQVTQFGKPVTLSCSQTLNHNVMYWYQQKSSQAPKLLFHYYDKDFNNEADTPDNFQSRRPNTSFCFLDIRSPGLGDTAMYLCATNLFGTADSNQPQHFGDGTRLSIL.